The 17 T cell receptor beta chains in this list originate from one sample, sequenced in a study of beta chain features in type 1 diabetes. Regarding the study as a whole: Among all four CD4+ subsets, Type 1 diabetes patients had TCRB CDR3s that were moderately but significantly shorter.

cDNA synthesis used the whole RNA isolate, giving expressed TCRB sequences. Clones were read by immunoSEQ multiplex PCR, and TCRdb kept only the in-frame ones, dropping some. Of 200,000 to 300,000 clones detected, 11% appear once; the ten largest clones hold 0.017%. The antigens of these receptors remain unknown. Sequenced sample: naive CD4+ T cells from blood. These receptor sequences come from a young man with type 1 diabetes.

This clone was picked up a small number of times. The chain links TRBV7-3 to TRBJ1-1; maybe TRBD1 (5 bases). The CDR3 is made up of 13 amino acids. Germline CDR1 and CDR2: SGHTA and FQGTGA. V was cut by 2 bases and J by 1 base, with 5 bases left in between. As DNA, the CDR3 is TGTGCCAGCAGCTTAGACAGGAACACTGAAGCTTTCTTT. This sequence encodes CASSLDRNTEAFF.

This chain links TRBV18 with TRBJ1-2; no firm D call. The germline CDR1 and CDR2 sequences are KGHSH and LQKENI. The length of the CDR3 is 14 residues. Trimming took 8 bases from V and 2 from J, leaving 15 bases between them. CDR3 nucleotides: TGTGCCAGCCGAAAGCCGTCGCAAAACTATGGCTACACCTTC. Residues: CASRKPSQNYGYTF. The entire variable domain, with the rest obtained from reference TRBV18 and TRBJ1-2, is as follows: NAGVMQNPRHLVRRRGQEARLRCSPMKGHSHVYWYRQLPEEGLKFMVYLQKENIIDESGMPKERFSAEFPKEGPSILRIQQVVRGDSAAYFCASRKPSQNYGYTFGSGTRLTVV.

V is TRBV30 and J is TRBJ2-7; 8 bases match TRBD1. Looked up from germline, CDR1 is GTSNPN and CDR2 is SVGIG (reference sequence). This CDR3 has 15 amino acids. V shed 3 bases, J shed 1 base, and the junction held 8 bases outside the gene matches. CDR3 in DNA: TGTGCCTGGAGCCCCCAGGGGGCGGTTTCCTACGAGCAGTACTTC. It is translated as CAWSPQGAVSYEQYF. Full variable domain (rest looked up from reference TRBV30 and TRBJ2-7): SQTIHQWPATLVQPVGSPLSLECTVEGTSNPNLYWYRQAAGRGLQLLFYSVGIGQISSEVPQNLSASRPQDRQFILSSKKLLLSDSGFYLCAWSPQGAVSYEQYFGPGTRLTVT.

This clone was found once. This chain joins TRBV5-1 and TRBJ1-1; D remains unclear. V was shortened by 2 bases and J by 2 bases, with 7 bases between the two germline ends. The CDR3 runs to 13 residues. Germline CDR1 reads SGHRS; CDR2 reads YFSETQ. The CDR3 loop reads CASSFEGNTEAFF. In DNA form, the CDR3 reads TGCGCCAGCAGCTTTGAGGGTAACACTGAAGCTTTCTTT.

In this sample, this clone turned up a few times. CDR3 residues: CASRARGGIRTEAFF. CDR3 sequence (DNA): TGTGCCAGCAGGGCCCGTGGGGGGATTAGGACTGAAGCTTTCTTT. V is TRBV27 and J is TRBJ1-1; D is perhaps TRBD1 (5 bases). Looked up from germline, CDR1 is MNHEY and CDR2 is SMNVEV (reference sequence). Trimming took off 6 bases at V and 5 bases at J, with 19 bases between the two ends. The CDR3 consists of 15 residues.

The chain employs TRBV7-9 and TRBJ2-7; a possible D gene is TRBD1 (6 bases). Germline CDR1 is SEHNR and CDR2 is FQNEAQ (reference sequence). This CDR3 has 14 residues. Trimming removed 6 bases from V and 1 base from J, with 13 bases in between. CDR3 protein: CASRPSGQSYEQYF. CDR3 sequence (DNA): TGTGCCAGCAGACCCTCCGGACAGTCCTACGAGCAGTACTTC.

This chain uses TRBV7-6 with TRBJ1-1; 10 bases line up with TRBD1. CDR1 is SGHVS, CDR2 FNYEAQ, per germline. The CDR3 contains 14 residues. J gave up 11 bases and V 4 bases, and 10 bases lay outside the gene matches. The DNA of the CDR3 is TGTGCCAGCAGCTCTAGACAGGGGGCTTGGGAGGCTTTCTTT. Translating gives CASSSRQGAWEAFF.

This clone was seen only a few times. The V gene is TRBV27, the J gene TRBJ1-2; no firm D call. V lost 4 bases to trimming and J lost 4 bases, with 10 bases between them. CDR1 is MNHEY and CDR2 is SMNVEV in the germline V gene (reference sequence). This CDR3 has 13 residues. The CDR3 reads CASSSAGSYGYTF. DNA for the CDR3: TGTGCCAGCAGTTCCGCGGGGAGCTATGGCTACACCTTC.

The chain combines TRBV4-1 with TRBJ2-2; 8 bases fit TRBD1. Germline values: CDR1 MGHRA, CDR2 YSYEKL. The CDR3 sequence is 16 residues long. V dropped 4 bases and J dropped 4; count of bases not matched to a gene: 8. CDR3 residues: CASSRPGQASTGELFF. In DNA, the CDR3 is TGCGCCAGCAGCCGGCCGGGACAGGCTTCCACCGGGGAGCTGTTTTTT.

The sample holds a few counts of this clone. Other nucleotide sequences from this sample produce the same CDR3. The V call is TRBV7-9, the J call TRBJ1-2; D unresolved. V lost 3 bases to trimming and J lost 4 bases, with 9 bases between them. CDR3 length equals 13 residues. Germline V CDR1 and CDR2: SEHNR, FQNEAQ (reference sequence). The CDR3 region is CASSLEAGYGYTF. Here the CDR3 DNA reads TGTGCCAGCAGCTTGGAGGCTGGCTATGGCTACACCTTC.

The CDR3 loop reads CASRGWRGSEQYF. CDR3 DNA sequence: TGTGCCAGCAGGGGGTGGCGGGGTAGCGAGCAGTACTTC. The genes are TRBV6-6 and TRBJ2-7; D may be TRBD2 (6 bases). Germline CDR1 is MNHNY and CDR2 is SVGAGI (reference sequence). The CDR3 runs to 13 residues. Trimming left V 6 bases short and J 6 bases short, with 15 bases between.

There are a few counts of this clone. The gene calls are TRBV7-3 and TRBJ2-2; 8 bases are shared with TRBD1. Looked up from germline, CDR1 is SGHTA and CDR2 is FQGTGA. The CDR3 is 16 residues long. With V trimmed by 4 bases and J by 4 bases, 8 bases remained unmatched. This chain's CDR3 is CASSSWTGNSTGELFF. The DNA for the CDR3 is TGTGCCAGCAGCTCCTGGACAGGGAATTCCACCGGGGAGCTGTTTTTT.

CDR3 coding DNA: TGTGCCAGCACCTTTACGGCGGGGGCCGATACGCAGTATTTT. Translating it yields CASTFTAGADTQYF. The V call is TRBV7-2, the J call TRBJ2-3, with D tentatively TRBD2 (7 bases). V was shortened by 7 bases and J by 6 bases, with 17 bases between the two germline ends. The length of the CDR3 is 14 residues. Germline CDR1 SGHTA, CDR2 FQGNSA.

The chain is built from TRBV5-4 and TRBJ2-4; tentatively, D is TRBD2 (6 bases). Deletions cut 0 bases from V and 8 bases from J, with 9 bases between. Germline V lookup: CDR1 SGHNT, CDR2 YYREEE (reference sequence). CDR3 size: 13 residues. As DNA, the CDR3 is TGTGCCAGCAGCTTGGCCACGGGAGACATTCAGTACTTC. Protein: CASSLATGDIQYF.

This clone has just a few counts. CDR3 sequence reads: CASSRGGDLYEQYF. CDR3 DNA sequence: TGTGCCAGCAGCCGCGGGGGGGATCTCTACGAGCAGTACTTC. The V gene is TRBV5-4, the J gene TRBJ2-7; 9 bases fit TRBD2. The CDR3 runs 14 residues. From germline, CDR1 is SGHNT and CDR2 YYREEE (reference sequence). J gave up 3 bases and V 4 bases, and 5 bases lay outside the gene matches. Filled out from reference TRBV5-4 and TRBJ2-7, the complete variable domain reads ETGVTQSPTHLIKTRGQQVTLRCSSQSGHNTVSWYQQALGQGPQFIFQYYREEENGRGNFPPRFSGLQFPNYSSELNVNALELDDSALYLCASSRGGDLYEQYFGPGTRLTVT.

This clone was seen only a few times. The V call is TRBV4-3, the J call TRBJ2-5, with TRBD2 as a possible D gene (6 bases). This CDR3 has 15 amino acids. Trimming pared 4 bases from V and 5 bases from J, leaving 17 bases between. The germline V gene has CDR1 LGHNA and CDR2 YSLEER. The CDR3 loop is CASSPSAAGRETQYF. The CDR3 nucleotides read TGCGCCAGCAGCCCTTCGGCGGCGGGGAGGGAGACCCAGTACTTC.

The chain joins TRBV18 to TRBJ1-2; a weak D match, TRBD1 (5 bases). Germline V CDR1 and CDR2: KGHSH, LQKENI. The germline V and J ends were trimmed by 2 bases and 0 bases, with 10 bases remaining between them. CDR3 length: 15 residues. The CDR3 nucleotides are TGTGCCAGCTCACCAGGGGGGGGAGCTAACTATGGCTACACCTTC. Encoded protein: CASSPGGGANYGYTF.